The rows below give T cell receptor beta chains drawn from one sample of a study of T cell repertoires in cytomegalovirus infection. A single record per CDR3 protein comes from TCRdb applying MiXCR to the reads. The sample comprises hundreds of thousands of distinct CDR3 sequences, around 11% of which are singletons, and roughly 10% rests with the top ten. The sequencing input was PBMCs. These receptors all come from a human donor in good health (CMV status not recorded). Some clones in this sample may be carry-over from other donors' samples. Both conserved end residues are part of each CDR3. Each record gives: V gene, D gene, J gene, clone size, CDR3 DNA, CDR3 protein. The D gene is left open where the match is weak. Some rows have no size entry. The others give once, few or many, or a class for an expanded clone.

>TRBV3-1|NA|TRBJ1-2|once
TGTGCCAGCAGCCAAGACATGGGCTACACCTTC
CASSQDMGYTF
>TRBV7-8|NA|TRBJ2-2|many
TGTGCCAGCAGCGCTTTCGGGGCCAGGGGTCCCACCGGGGAGCTGTTTTTT
CASSAFGARGPTGELFF
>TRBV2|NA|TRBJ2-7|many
TGTGCCAGCAGTGAAGCGACCGGGAGCAGAACCTACGAGCAGTACTTC
CASSEATGSRTYEQYF
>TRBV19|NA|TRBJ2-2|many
TGTGCCAGTAGTTCCCAACCTTTTAACACCGGGGAGCTGTTTTTT
CASSSQPFNTGELFF
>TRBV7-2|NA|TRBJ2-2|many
TGTGCCAGCAGCTTAGAGCCGAACACCGGGGAGCTGTTTTTT
CASSLEPNTGELFF
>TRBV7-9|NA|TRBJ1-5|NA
TGTGCCAGCAGCTTAAGTGCAGGATCGGCCCAGCATTTT
CASSLSAGSAQHF
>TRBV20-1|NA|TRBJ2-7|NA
TGCAGTGCTAGACCCTCCCCCTTTTTAGAGCAGTACTTC
CSARPSPFLEQYF
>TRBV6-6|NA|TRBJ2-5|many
TGTGCCAGCAGTCCACTTCTAGCAGGAGAGACCCAGTACTTC
CASSPLLAGETQYF
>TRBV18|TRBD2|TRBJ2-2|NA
TGTGCCAGCTCACCAGGACTAGCAGAGACGAACACCGGGGAGCTGTTTTTT
CASSPGLAETNTGELFF
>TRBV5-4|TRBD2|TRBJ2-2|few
TGTGCCAGCAGCTTTCCGACTAGCCCCCGGGAGCTGTTTTTT
CASSFPTSPRELFF
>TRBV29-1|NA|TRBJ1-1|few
TGCAGCGTTAACGAAGGAAAAGCTTTCTTT
CSVNEGKAFF
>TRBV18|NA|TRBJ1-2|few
TGTGCCAGCTCACGAGTATCGGTTAACTATGGCTACACCTTC
CASSRVSVNYGYTF
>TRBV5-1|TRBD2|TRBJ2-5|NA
TGCGCCAGCAGCTCCCCTGGGACTAGTAACGAGACCCAGTACTTC
CASSSPGTSNETQYF
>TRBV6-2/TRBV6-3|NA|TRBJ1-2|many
TGTGCCAGCAGTTACTCGTATGGCTACACCTTC
CASSYSYGYTF
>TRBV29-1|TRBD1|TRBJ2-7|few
TGCAGCGTGGGGGACAGAACAGGGCTCGAGCAGTACTTC
CSVGDRTGLEQYF
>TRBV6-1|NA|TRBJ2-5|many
TGTGCCAGCAGTGGCCGGGCTAGCGAGGGGATATACCAAGAGACCCAGTACTTC
CASSGRASEGIYQETQYF
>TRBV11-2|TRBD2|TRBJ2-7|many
TGTGCCAGCAGCCCTAGAGCGGGAGCGTACTACGAGCAGTACTTC
CASSPRAGAYYEQYF
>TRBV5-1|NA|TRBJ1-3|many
TGCGCCAGCGGCCAGTCCGGCGGTGGAAACACCATATATTTT
CASGQSGGGNTIYF
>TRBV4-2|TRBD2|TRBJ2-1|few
TGTGCCAGCAGCCACCTCGGGACTAGCGGGGGGGGTAGCTCCTACAATGAGCAGTTCTTC
CASSHLGTSGGGSSYNEQFF
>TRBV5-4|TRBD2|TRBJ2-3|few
TGTGCCAGCAGCTTGGCCGCCGGGACTAGGGGCACAGATACGCAGTATTTT
CASSLAAGTRGTDTQYF
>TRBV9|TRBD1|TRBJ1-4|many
TGTGCCAGCAGCGTAGAGGGACAGGGTTTTGAAAAACTGTTTTTT
CASSVEGQGFEKLFF
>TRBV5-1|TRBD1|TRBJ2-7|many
TGCGCCAGCAGCCCAGGACAGGCCAACTACGAGCAGTACTTC
CASSPGQANYEQYF
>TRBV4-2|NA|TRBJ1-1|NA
TGTGCCAGCAGCCCCACCCCAGGGGATGGCAACACTGAAGCTTTCTTT
CASSPTPGDGNTEAFF
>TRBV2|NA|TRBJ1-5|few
TGTGCCAGCAGTGAAGCGAGGCCAGTAAGGAATCAGCCCCAGCATTTT
CASSEARPVRNQPQHF
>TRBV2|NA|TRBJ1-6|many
TGTGCCAGCAGCCTCCGGGACCCTAATTCACCCCTCCACTTT
CASSLRDPNSPLHF
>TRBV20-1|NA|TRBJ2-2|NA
TGCAGTGCCCCCCTCAATGAAGCTAGCGCATTGATGAACACCGGGGAGCTGTTTTTT
CSAPLNEASALMNTGELFF
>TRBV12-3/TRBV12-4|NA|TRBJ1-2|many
TGTGCCAGCAGTTTAGGTGTGGGGCGCGACGGCTACACCTTC
CASSLGVGRDGYTF
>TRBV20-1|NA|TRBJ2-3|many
TGCAGTGCTAGAGATCACCTCACAGATACGCAGTATTTT
CSARDHLTDTQYF
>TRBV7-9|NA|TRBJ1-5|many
TGTGCCAGCAGCTTAGGCAGCCATCAGCCCCAGCATTTT
CASSLGSHQPQHF
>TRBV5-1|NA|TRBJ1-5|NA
TGCGCCAGCAGCTTCGAAACAGGGAGAGATCAGCCCCAGCATTTT
CASSFETGRDQPQHF
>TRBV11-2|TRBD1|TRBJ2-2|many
TGTGCCAGCAGCCAAGGGGGACAGGGTCTTGGCGGGGAGCTGTTTTTT
CASSQGGQGLGGELFF
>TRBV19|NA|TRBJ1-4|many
TGTGCCAGTAGTCCGGGAAGCGAAAAACTGTTTTTT
CASSPGSEKLFF
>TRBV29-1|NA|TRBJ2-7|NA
TGCAGCGTTGAAGATCTTTTGAGTTACGAGCAGTACTTC
CSVEDLLSYEQYF
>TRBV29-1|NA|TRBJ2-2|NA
TGCAGCGTGGAAGCGGGACATCTGAACACCGGGGAGCTGTTTTTT
CSVEAGHLNTGELFF
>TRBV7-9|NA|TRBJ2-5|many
TGTGCCAGCAGCCTGGGGGACACCCACCAAGAGACCCAGTACTTC
CASSLGDTHQETQYF
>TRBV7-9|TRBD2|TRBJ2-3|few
TGTGCCAGCAGTTCGGGACTAGCGGTACGCACAGATACGCAGTATTTT
CASSSGLAVRTDTQYF
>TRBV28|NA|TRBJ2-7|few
TGTGCCAGCAGTCTGATAGAGGACCTCAACCCTCAAGAGCAGTACTTC
CASSLIEDLNPQEQYF
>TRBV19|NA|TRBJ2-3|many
TGTGCCAGTAGTATAGACTACTCAGGGACAGATACGCAGTATTTT
CASSIDYSGTDTQYF
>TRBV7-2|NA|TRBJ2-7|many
TGTGCCAGCAGCTTAGAATTTGCGGGGAGGGAGCAGTACTTC
CASSLEFAGREQYF
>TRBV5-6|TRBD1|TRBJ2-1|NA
TGTGCCAGCAAATGGACAGGGATAGATGAGCAGTTCTTC
CASKWTGIDEQFF
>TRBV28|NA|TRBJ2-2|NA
TGTGCCAGCAGTTCCCCATCGAAGCTGTTTTTT
CASSSPSKLFF
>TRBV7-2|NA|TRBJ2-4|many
TGTGCCAGCAGCCAAACAGGAGGGCCGGGGAACATTCAGTACTTC
CASSQTGGPGNIQYF
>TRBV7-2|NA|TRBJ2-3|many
TGTGCCAGCAGCTTAGGAGGTGAAGGAACAGATACGCAGTATTTT
CASSLGGEGTDTQYF
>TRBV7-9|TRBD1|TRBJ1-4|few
TGTGCCAGCAGCCGGATATGGACAGGGGAAGGGGAAAAACTGTTTTTT
CASSRIWTGEGEKLFF
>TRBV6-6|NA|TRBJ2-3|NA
TGTGCCAGCAGTTACTCACCGGGCCAAACTAGCACAGATACGCAGTATTTT
CASSYSPGQTSTDTQYF
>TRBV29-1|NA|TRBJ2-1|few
TGCAGCGTTGAAACAGGGCGTGAGCAGTTCTTC
CSVETGREQFF